This T cell receptor (beta chain) emerged from a study of CD8 T cells in Susac syndrome. Reverse transcription used roughly 0.45 to 1 ug RNA and random hexamers. An immunoSEQ multiplex PCR generated amplified TCR beta CDR3 products spanning 54 Vbeta and 13 Jbeta. MiXCR, applied by TCRdb to the immunoSEQ multiplex PCR reads, yields one record per CDR3 protein. The sample carries 400,000 or so distinct CDR3 sequences, around 83% recorded once. V gave up 5 bases and J gave up 5 bases; unmatched junction bases: 5. From germline, CDR1 is PRHDT and CDR2 FYEKMQ (reference sequence). The CDR3 spans 14 residues. TEMRA cells were FACS-enriched, unlike CD8+ and CD4+ T cells, which were negatively isolated.

This sequence joins TRBV13 and TRBJ1-2, with 10 bases fitting TRBD1. The specimen sequenced was CD8+ T cells from PBMCs. This receptor was identified in a human donor with multiple sclerosis. This CDR3 reads CASSDRGHWYGYTF. The CDR3 nucleotides read TGTGCCAGCAGCGACAGGGGGCATTGGTATGGCTACACCTTC.